The 30 T cell receptor beta chains below all came from one sample that was sequenced in a study of Graves' ophthalmopathy and Graves' hyperthyroidism. Amplification targeted the TCR beta CDR3 regions, with RNA transcripts as the source material. First-round RT-PCR with HTBI primers preceded a second-round multiplex PCR. TCRdb reanalysed the multiplex PCR reads using MiXCR and keeps one entry per CDR3 protein. The sample lists some 250,000 distinct CDR3 sequences; around 45% were seen once. Sample: peripheral blood. The receptors derive from an adult man with Graves' ophthalmopathy.

This clonotype has ten or more counts. The rearrangement uses TRBV29-1 and TRBJ1-2; 9 bases are a match to TRBD1. The CDR3 has 12 residues. Looked up from germline, CDR1 is SQVTM and CDR2 is ANQGSEA. With 7 bases clipped from V and 7 bases from J, the junction kept 7 bases outside the gene matches. CDR3 sequence (DNA): TGCAGCGGGAGGGACAGGGTCTCTGGCTACACCTTC. This translates into CSGRDRVSGYTF.

V usage is TRBV7-2 and J usage is TRBJ2-3; 8 positions match TRBD2. Germline trimming cut 1 base from V and 7 bases from J; bases unmatched to any gene: 13. In germline, CDR1 is SGHTA, CDR2 FQGNSA. CDR3 length: 17 amino acids. This CDR3 is CASSLVGGVTLFNTQYF. The CDR3 bases are TGTGCCAGCAGCTTAGTCGGGGGGGTGACCTTATTTAATACGCAGTATTTT. Full variable domain (outside the CDR3, taken from reference TRBV7-2 and TRBJ2-3): GAGVSQSPSNKVTEKGKDVELRCDPISGHTALYWYRQSLGQGLEFLIYFQGNSAPDKSGLPSDRFSAERTGGSVSTLTIQRTQQEDSAVYLCASSLVGGVTLFNTQYFGPGTRLTVL.

This chain connects TRBV6-2 or TRBV6-3 to TRBJ1-4; D unclear. The CDR3 is 12 residues long. In germline, CDR1 is MNHEY, CDR2 SVGEGT. V lost 2 bases, J lost 6 bases, and 4 bases lay in between. CDR3 loop: CASSYQYEKLFF. The CDR3 nucleotides are TGTGCCAGCAGTTACCAGTATGAAAAACTGTTTTTT.

This clonotype was seen a handful of times. This chain links TRBV7-2 with TRBJ2-5; the D is unclear. Germline CDR1 is SGHTA and CDR2 is FQGNSA. CDR3 length: 15 residues. With 2 bases removed from V and 1 base from J, the gap between germline ends came to 11 bases. The CDR3 loop is CASSLPPALQETQYF. CDR3 sequence (DNA): TGTGCCAGCAGCTTACCGCCAGCGCTCCAAGAGACCCAGTACTTC.

This chain uses TRBV20-1 with TRBJ2-7; D is unresolved. The J call is uncertain, as TRBJ2-1 better fits the DNA end. The V gene's germline CDR1 is DFQATT and CDR2 SNEGSKA (reference sequence). This CDR3 comprises 12 residues. Written as DNA, the CDR3 is TGCAGTGCTAGCTGGCAGAACAATGAGCAGTTCTTC. This gives the protein CSASWQNNEQFF.

In its sample, this clonotype was seen a few times. The chain employs TRBV7-9 and TRBJ1-2; tentatively, D is TRBD1 (5 bases). The CDR3 has 14 amino acids. V lost 4 bases and J lost 3, with 12 bases in between. Germline CDR1 reads SEHNR; CDR2 reads FQNEAQ (reference sequence). This chain's CDR3 is CASSSGGTDYGYTF. The CDR3 bases are TGTGCCAGCAGCTCTGGGGGGACCGACTATGGCTACACCTTC.

The rearrangement joins TRBV9 to TRBJ2-7; TRBD1 agrees at 8 bases. Losses at the gene ends were 4 bases for V and 7 bases for J; bases not matched to a gene: 13. Per the germline V gene, CDR1 is SGDLS and CDR2 is YYNGEE. The CDR3 is made up of 15 amino acids. CDR3 in amino acids: CASSPPGQGGGEQYF. CDR3 coding DNA: TGTGCCAGCAGCCCCCCCGGACAGGGAGGTGGGGAGCAGTACTTC. The variable domain in full, completed from reference TRBV9 and TRBJ2-7, reads DSGVTQTPKHLITATGQRVTLRCSPRSGDLSVYWYQQSLDQGLQFLIQYYNGEERAKGNILERFSAQQFPDLHSELNLSSLELGDSALYFCASSPPGQGGGEQYFGPGTRLTVT.

This clonotype was picked up one time. The chain uses TRBV12-3 or TRBV12-4 and TRBJ1-2, with D hard to call. The CDR3 sequence is 15 residues long. Trimming stripped 6 bases from V and 0 bases from J, with 14 bases between. CDR3 sequence: CASSQGGAPNYGYTF. In DNA, the CDR3 is TGTGCCAGCAGCCAAGGCGGAGCTCCTAACTATGGCTACACCTTC.

The V call is TRBV6-1, the J call TRBJ1-2; 7 nucleotides match TRBD1. Trimming removed 2 bases from V and 8 bases from J; junction bases left unmatched: 5. This CDR3 has 13 residues. The germline CDR1 and CDR2 sequences are MNHNS and SASEGT. CDR3 loop: CASSETRGGGYTF. CDR3 bases: TGTGCCAGCAGTGAAACCAGGGGGGGGGGCTACACCTTC.

The chain links TRBV5-4 to TRBJ2-5, with 8 bases lining up with TRBD2. Trimming took 2 bases from V and 1 from J; bases not matched to a gene: 7. The length of the CDR3 is 16 residues. CDR1 is SGHNT and CDR2 is YYREEE in the germline V gene (reference sequence). Written as DNA, the CDR3 is TGTGCCAGCAGCTTAGCGATCGGGGGGGCCCAAGAGACCCAGTACTTC. This sequence encodes CASSLAIGGAQETQYF.

This clonotype was observed a few times. The J gene is TRBJ1-2, the V gene TRBV6-4; 7 nucleotides align to TRBD1. J was trimmed by 6 bases and V by 0 bases; bases with no gene match: 7. This CDR3 has 15 amino acids. Germline CDR1 reads MRHNA; CDR2 reads SNTAGT. The CDR3 protein is CASSDSDREFDGYTF. The CDR3 DNA sequence: TGTGCCAGCAGTGACTCAGACAGGGAGTTTGATGGCTACACCTTC.

This clonotype came up a few times. V is TRBV24-1 and J is TRBJ1-1, with D perhaps TRBD1 (5 bases). The CDR3 loop spans 15 amino acids. V lost 4 bases, J lost 0 bases, and 11 bases lay in between. Germline V gene lookup returns CDR1 KGHDR and CDR2 SFDVKD. This CDR3 is CATSDSTAMNTEAFF. The CDR3 nucleotides are TGTGCCACCAGTGACTCGACAGCTATGAACACTGAAGCTTTCTTT.

The chain is built from TRBV5-1 and TRBJ2-7; 9 nucleotides match TRBD1. V trimming: 6 bases; J trimming: 3 bases; junction bases outside the gene matches: 4. The germline V gene encodes CDR1 SGHRS and CDR2 YFSETQ. The CDR3 consists of 13 residues. The CDR3 protein is CASIPDRGYEQYF. CDR3 bases: TGCGCCAGCATCCCGGACAGGGGCTACGAGCAGTACTTC. Variable domain in full (rest from reference TRBV5-1 and TRBJ2-7): KAGVTQTPRYLIKTRGQQVTLSCSPISGHRSVSWYQQTPGQGLQFLFEYFSETQRNKGNFPGRFSGRQFSNSRSEMNVSTLELGDSALYLCASIPDRGYEQYFGPGTRLTVT.

The rearrangement links TRBV27 to TRBJ1-1, with 9 bases lining up with TRBD1. The CDR3 covers 15 residues. Trimming cost V 5 bases and J 11 bases; bases outside gene matches: 15. Per the germline V gene, CDR1 is MNHEY and CDR2 is SMNVEV (reference sequence). CDR3 amino acids: CASSPSPGQGLRAFF. In nucleotides, the CDR3 is TGTGCCAGCAGTCCAAGTCCGGGACAGGGACTGCGGGCTTTCTTT.

At least ten counts were recorded for this clonotype. The genes are TRBV29-1 and TRBJ2-5; 11 bases map to TRBD1. The CDR3 extends over 14 amino acids. The trim removed 6 bases at V and 4 bases at J, leaving 7 bases unmatched. Germline CDR1 and CDR2: SQVTM and ANQGSEA. Written as DNA, the CDR3 is TGCAGCGTCCGGGACAGGGGGTTCGGAGAGACCCAGTACTTC. Amino acid sequence: CSVRDRGFGETQYF.

This clonotype turned up a few times. The V and J genes are TRBV6-5 and TRBJ1-5, with D maybe TRBD1 (6 bases). The V end lost 6 bases, the J end lost 7 bases, and 16 bases lay between the germline ends. This CDR3 is built from 14 residues. The V gene's germline CDR1 is MNHEY and CDR2 SVGAGI. The CDR3 DNA follows: TGTGCCAGCAGCTGGGGAGGGGGGCAACAGCCCCAGCATTTT. Its protein is CASSWGGGQQPQHF.

The sample holds a few counts of this clonotype. V and J are TRBV13 and TRBJ2-2; D remains ambiguous. Trimming removed 5 bases at V and 7 bases at J, with 14 bases between. The CDR3 has 14 amino acids. The V gene's germline CDR1 is PRHDT and CDR2 FYEKMQ (reference sequence). The CDR3 region is CASSDRAGLGELFF. The CDR3, as DNA: TGTGCCAGCAGCGACCGTGCCGGGCTCGGGGAGCTGTTTTTT. The full variable domain, with the rest looked up from reference TRBV13 and TRBJ2-2, is AAGVIQSPRHLIKEKRETATLKCYPIPRHDTVYWYQQGPGQDPQFLISFYEKMQSDKGSIPDRFSAQQFSDYHSELNMSSLELGDSALYFCASSDRAGLGELFFGEGSRLTVL.

A word on this clonotype: At one of its ends the junction is not consistent with the germline gene, which may arise from a read error. This sequence joins TRBV7-2 and TRBJ1-2, with D possibly being TRBD1 (6 bases). Germline lookup yields CDR1 SGHTA and CDR2 FQGNSA. The CDR3 extends over 14 amino acids. CDR3 DNA sequence: TGTGCCGGCAGTTCGCAGGGGAAGGACTATGGCTACACCTTC. Translating gives CAGSSQGKDYGYTF.

Turning to this clonotype: The junction does not match germline at one end; this may be a read error. The chain uses TRBV29-1 and TRBJ1-2, with D possibly TRBD1 on 6 matching bases. The CDR3 consists of 14 residues. CDR1 is SQVTM and CDR2 is ANQGSEA in the germline V gene. The CDR3 DNA sequence: TGCAGCGTTGAGTACCAAGGGGGTAACTATGGCTGCACCTTC. This encodes CSVEYQGGNYGCTF.

This clonotype was seen at least ten times. A read error may account for a junction end that differs from germline. The J gene is TRBJ1-2, the V gene TRBV10-2; 11 positions match TRBD1. The CDR3 has 15 amino acids. From germline, CDR1 is WSHSY and CDR2 SAAADI. CDR3 residues: CASSHSGTGGYGYTF. The CDR3 nucleotides read TGTGCCAGCAGTCACTCCGGGACAGGGGGTTATGGCTACACCTTC.

This clonotype was observed a handful of times. V is TRBV29-1 and J is TRBJ1-2; maybe TRBD1 (6 bases). Trimming pared 2 bases from V and 6 bases from J, leaving 7 bases between. From germline, CDR1 is SQVTM and CDR2 ANQGSEA. The CDR3 contains 11 residues. This chain's CDR3 is CSVESGDGYTF. CDR3 coding DNA: TGCAGCGTTGAATCAGGGGATGGCTACACCTTC.

J is TRBJ2-7 and V is TRBV2, with TRBD1 matching 7 bases. With 5 bases clipped from V and 3 bases from J, the junction kept 10 bases outside the gene matches. The CDR3 sequence is 15 residues long. The V gene's germline CDR1 is SNHLY and CDR2 FYNNEI. The CDR3 nucleotides read TGTGCCAGCAGTTTTTCTCGGGACAGCTACTACGAGCAGTACTTC. This codes for CASSFSRDSYYEQYF.

This clonotype was picked up many times. The rearrangement links TRBV15 to TRBJ1-1; D not certain. Germline V gene data show CDR1 as LNHNV and CDR2 as YYDKDF (reference sequence). The CDR3 runs to 13 residues. Trimming removed 0 bases from V and 4 bases from J, with 6 bases in between. The CDR3 reads CATSRDQTTEAFF. CDR3 sequence (DNA): TGTGCCACCAGCAGAGATCAAACCACTGAAGCTTTCTTT. Full variable domain (missing parts from reference TRBV15 and TRBJ1-1): DAMVIQNPRYQVTQFGKPVTLSCSQTLNHNVMYWYQQKSSQAPKLLFHYYDKDFNNEADTPDNFQSRRPNTSFCFLDIRSPGLGDTAMYLCATSRDQTTEAFFGQGTRLTVV.

DNA for the CDR3: TGTGCCACCAGCTGGGACAGGGGAAGTGGAAACACCATATATTTT. Protein sequence: CATSWDRGSGNTIYF. The chain recombines TRBV15 with TRBJ1-3, with 10 bases identical to TRBD1. The J segment lost 3 bases and the V segment lost 5 bases, leaving 4 bases of the junction unmatched. The CDR3 runs to 15 residues. Germline CDR1 is LNHNV and CDR2 is YYDKDF (reference sequence).

There are a few counts of this clonotype. V is TRBV7-9 and J is TRBJ2-3; 7 bases map to TRBD1. V dropped 3 bases and J dropped 4; count of bases not matched to a gene: 4. CDR1 and CDR2 (germline): SEHNR, FQNEAQ (reference sequence). The CDR3 is 14 residues long. CDR3 sequence: CASSLDQGADTQYF. The CDR3 bases are TGTGCCAGCAGCTTGGACCAGGGGGCAGATACGCAGTATTTT.

This chain links TRBV20-1 with TRBJ2-7; TRBD2 agrees at 8 bases. The V and J ends lost 0 bases and 6 bases, in that order; junction bases with no gene match: 7. This CDR3 has 14 residues. Germline V CDR1 and CDR2: DFQATT, SNEGSKA (reference sequence). CDR3: CSARDRAGGSEQYF. DNA for the CDR3: TGCAGTGCTAGAGATAGGGCGGGAGGCTCCGAGCAGTACTTC.

The chain is built from TRBV24-1 and TRBJ2-3, with D possibly TRBD2 on 6 matching bases. In germline, CDR1 is KGHDR, CDR2 SFDVKD. Trimming stripped 3 bases from V and 11 bases from J, with 17 bases between. The CDR3 runs 14 residues. The CDR3 DNA reads TGTGCCACCAGTGATACGGGACTCCTAAACCGGCAGTATTTT. The encoded protein is CATSDTGLLNRQYF.

This clonotype was counted a few times. The V and J genes are TRBV4-1 and TRBJ1-1; 7 nucleotides agree with TRBD1. This CDR3 region has 13 residues. Germline trimming cut 2 bases from V and 7 bases from J; bases unmatched to any gene: 4. Germline values: CDR1 MGHRA, CDR2 YSYEKL. CDR3 DNA sequence: TGCGCCAGCAGCCAACGTGACAGGGTTGAAGCTTTCTTT. Protein sequence: CASSQRDRVEAFF.

This clonotype was recorded a few times. The chain combines TRBV5-1 with TRBJ2-3; a possible D gene is TRBD2 (5 bases). CDR1 and CDR2 from the germline V gene are SGHRS and YFSETQ. The CDR3 loop spans 14 amino acids. V was pared by 2 bases and J by 3 bases, with 10 bases between. CDR3 in DNA: TGCGCCAGCAGCTTCGGCCTAGCAACAGATACGCAGTATTTT. The encoded protein is CASSFGLATDTQYF.

This clonotype was observed a handful of times. The rearrangement links TRBV12-3 or TRBV12-4 to TRBJ2-7; D may be TRBD1 (7 bases). The CDR3 extends over 14 amino acids. V was shortened by 6 bases and J by 3 bases, with 15 bases between the two germline ends. The CDR3 nucleotides are TGTGCCAGCAGGAGATCAGGGGGAGGCTACGAGCAGTACTTC. Amino acids: CASRRSGGGYEQYF.